This T cell receptor beta chain was sequenced in a study of OX40 agonist ivuxolimab in advanced cancers. V lost 1 base and J 7 bases, leaving 13 bases between the germline ends. Germline loops: CDR1 LGHNA, CDR2 YSLEER. This CDR3 is 14 amino acids long. Whole-study results and caveats: CD8+ T cells averaged more expanded clones than CD4+.

This clone was detected only a few times. Antigen unknown. Here immunoSEQ multiplex PCR was the method, and the copy in TCRdb shows in-frame clones only, minus some. The sample includes about 37,000 clones, 85% to 90% of them seen just once. The sample in question was CD4+ or CD8+ T cells sorted from blood, obtained in a trial of the OX40 agonist ivuxolimab. The chain couples TRBV4-3 to TRBJ1-2, with D maybe TRBD1 (5 bases). The TCR originated in an adult with an advanced solid tumor such as melanoma, head and neck, liver or kidney cancer. CDR3 amino acids: CASSQVLAGRGYTF. For the CDR3, the DNA is TGCGCCAGCAGCCAAGTTCTGGCAGGGCGTGGCTACACCTTC.